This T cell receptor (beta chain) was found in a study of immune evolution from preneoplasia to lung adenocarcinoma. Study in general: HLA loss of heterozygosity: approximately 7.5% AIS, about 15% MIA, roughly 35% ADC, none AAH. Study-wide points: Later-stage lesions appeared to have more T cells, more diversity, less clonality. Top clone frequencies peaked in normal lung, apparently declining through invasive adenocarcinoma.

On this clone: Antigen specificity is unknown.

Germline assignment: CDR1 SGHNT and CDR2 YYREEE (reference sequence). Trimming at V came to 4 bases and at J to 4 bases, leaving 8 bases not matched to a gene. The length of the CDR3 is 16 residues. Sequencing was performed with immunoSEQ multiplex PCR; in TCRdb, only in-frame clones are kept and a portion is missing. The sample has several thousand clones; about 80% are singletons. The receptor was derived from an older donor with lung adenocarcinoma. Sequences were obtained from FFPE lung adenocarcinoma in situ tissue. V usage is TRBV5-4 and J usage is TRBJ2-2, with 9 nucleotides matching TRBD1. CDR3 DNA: TGTGCCAGCAGCAAGGGGACAGGGAGCGTCACCGGGGAGCTGTTTTTT. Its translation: CASSKGTGSVTGELFF.